This is a list of T cell receptor beta chains from one sample in a study of OX40 agonist ivuxolimab in advanced cancers. Profiled with immunoSEQ multiplex PCR; TCRdb holds only in-frame clones, not every one. The sample records approximately 82,000 clones, approximately 95% being singletons. Specimen: CD4+ or CD8+ T cells sorted from blood, collected in a trial of the OX40 agonist ivuxolimab. These receptors were obtained from an adult with an advanced solid tumor such as melanoma, head and neck, liver or kidney cancer. Both conserved end residues are part of each CDR3. A D gene is named only where the DNA matches it firmly. Rows may omit the clone size; those that give it use once, few, many or a size class.

v_gene	d_gene	abundance	j_gene	CDR3aa	CDR3nt
TRBV29-1	.	.	TRBJ1-1	CSVEELTMKNTEAFF	TGCAGCGTTGAAGAGCTGACCATGAAGAACACTGAAGCTTTCTTT
TRBV11-2	.	.	TRBJ2-7	CAAGTHYEQYF	TGTGCCGCAGGGACACACTACGAGCAGTACTTC
TRBV5-4	.	.	TRBJ2-3	CASSPFYTTRGTDTQYF	TGTGCCAGCAGCCCTTTCTATACCACCAGGGGCACAGATACGCAGTATTTT
TRBV6-5	.	.	TRBJ1-1	CASSYNRMNTEAFF	TGTGCCAGCAGTTACAACAGGATGAACACTGAAGCTTTCTTT
TRBV10-3	TRBD1	.	TRBJ2-5	CAINPGTGSLETQYF	TGTGCCATCAACCCCGGGACAGGGTCATTAGAGACCCAGTACTTC
TRBV4-3	TRBD2	.	TRBJ2-1	CASSQSGLAGGSNEQFF	TGCGCCAGCAGCCAATCCGGACTAGCGGGAGGTTCCAATGAGCAGTTCTTC
TRBV4-3	.	.	TRBJ1-4	CASSQEAGKLFF	TGCGCCAGCAGCCAAGAAGCGGGAAAACTGTTTTTT
TRBV7-2	.	.	TRBJ2-7	CASSRRQASSYEQYF	TGTGCCAGCAGCCGTAGGCAGGCGAGCTCCTACGAGCAGTACTTC
TRBV28	.	.	TRBJ2-3	CASTPEVSADTQYF	TGTGCCAGCACGCCCGAGGTATCCGCAGATACGCAGTATTTT
TRBV6-5	TRBD1	.	TRBJ2-1	CASLGRGIHEQFF	TGTGCCAGCCTGGGCAGGGGGATCCATGAGCAGTTCTTC
TRBV30	.	.	TRBJ1-3	CAWSAGKGISGNTIYF	TGTGCCTGGAGTGCGGGGAAGGGCATCTCTGGAAACACCATATATTTT
TRBV18	.	.	TRBJ2-5	CASSPGSRDRQETQYF	TGTGCCAGCTCACCAGGTAGCCGGGACCGTCAAGAGACCCAGTACTTC
TRBV7-9	TRBD1	.	TRBJ2-1	CASSSDRGINEQFF	TGTGCCAGCAGCTCAGACAGGGGGATCAATGAGCAGTTCTTC
TRBV2	.	.	TRBJ1-1	CASSERVTVLNTEAFF	TGTGCCAGCAGTGAAAGGGTGACAGTCTTGAACACTGAAGCTTTCTTT
TRBV5-1	TRBD1	.	TRBJ2-4	CASSWGQGGLNIQYF	TGCGCCAGCAGCTGGGGACAGGGAGGTTTGAACATTCAGTACTTC
TRBV7-9	.	few	TRBJ1-5	CASSLGTGQPQHF	TGTGCCAGCAGCTTAGGCACCGGTCAGCCCCAGCATTTT
TRBV29-1	.	.	TRBJ1-2	CSVGGDIYGYTF	TGCAGCGTTGGGGGGGATATATATGGCTACACCTTC
TRBV6-5	.	.	TRBJ2-2	CASSYSIGGVAGELFF	TGTGCCAGCAGTTACTCGATCGGAGGGGTTGCCGGGGAGCTGTTTTTT